A selection of T cell receptor beta chains follows, all from one sample in a study of shared clonotypes between healthy human individuals. The data were produced by immunoSEQ multiplex PCR, yet TCRdb's version contains in-frame clones alone and is incomplete. The data hold millions of clones, with approximately 93% observed a single time. What was sequenced was naive CD4+ T cells from PBMCs. Receptor source: a man in his late teens or twenties in good health. Some clones in this sample may be carry-over from other donors' samples. Both conserved end residues are part of each CDR3. The D gene is left open where the match is weak. Rows may omit the clone size; those that give it use once, few, many or a size class.

TRBJ2-5 | - | TRBV28 | - | TGTGCCAGCAGTTTCGGAGGGGGGCGAGGAGAGACCCAGTACTTC | CASSFGGGRGETQYF
TRBJ2-3 | - | TRBV5-1 | TRBD2 | TGCGCCAGCAGGACTAGCGGCCCCACAGATACGCAGTATTTT | CASRTSGPTDTQYF
TRBJ2-7 | - | TRBV2 | TRBD1 | TGTGCCAGCAGTGAAGTGGCTACGGGACAGGGGTACTTC | CASSEVATGQGYF
TRBJ2-1 | - | TRBV9 | TRBD2 | TGTGCCAGCAGCGTAGTAGCGGGAGGGCCCGCTGAGCAGTTCTTC | CASSVVAGGPAEQFF
TRBJ1-1 | - | TRBV28 | - | TGTGCCAGCAGTTTAATAGGGGGAGGGACTGAAGCTTTCTTT | CASSLIGGGTEAFF
TRBJ2-2 | - | TRBV18 | TRBD2 | TGTGCCAGCTCACCACGGGGACTAGCGGACACCGGGGAGCTGTTTTTT | CASSPRGLADTGELFF
TRBJ2-3 | - | TRBV28 | TRBD1 | TGTGCCAGCAGATCAGGGGGATCCACAGATACGCAGTATTTT | CASRSGGSTDTQYF
TRBJ2-2 | - | TRBV15 | - | TGTGCCACCAGCAGATTCTCATTCATGGCCACCGGGGAGCTGTTTTTT | CATSRFSFMATGELFF
TRBJ2-1 | - | TRBV5-1 | TRBD2 | TGCGCCAGCAGCTTATTGACTAGCGGGGTCTACAATGAGCAGTTCTTC | CASSLLTSGVYNEQFF
TRBJ2-5 | - | TRBV5-1 | - | TGCGCCAGCAGATCCCTCGGACTGCCAGCGGGAGAGACCCAGTACTTC | CASRSLGLPAGETQYF
TRBJ1-1 | - | TRBV27 | - | TGTGCCAGCAGTTCCACAGGTACGAGCACTGAAGCTTTCTTT | CASSSTGTSTEAFF
TRBJ1-4 | - | TRBV14 | - | TGTGCCAGCACCCGCAATTTCCAGGCCAGTGAGGCCCGGGGGCGTGTTAATGAAAAACTGTTTTTT | CASTRNFQASEARGRVNEKLFF
TRBJ2-5 | - | TRBV19 | - | TGTGCCAGTAGTACCCTGGACGGGAAAGAGACCCAGTACTTC | CASSTLDGKETQYF
TRBJ2-7 | - | TRBV29-1 | TRBD1 | TGCAGCGTTGGGGGACAGGGGAAGCCATACGAGCAGTACTTC | CSVGGQGKPYEQYF
TRBJ1-3 | few | TRBV6-5 | - | TGTGCCAGCACCTCTGGAAACACCATATATTTT | CASTSGNTIYF
TRBJ1-1 | - | TRBV5-6 | - | TGTGCCAGCAGCTTGGGTCCCTATGAAGCTTTCTTT | CASSLGPYEAFF
TRBJ2-7 | once | TRBV2 | TRBD2 | TGTGCCAGCAGCCGAGGACTAGCGGGAGGGACCTACGAGCAGTACTTC | CASSRGLAGGTYEQYF
TRBJ2-7 | once | TRBV6-1 | - | TGTGCCAGCAGTTGGGACCGTTTCTCCTACGAGCAGTACTTC | CASSWDRFSYEQYF
TRBJ1-2 | - | TRBV5-1 | TRBD1 | TGCGCCAGCAGCTTTGAGGGACAGAGCTTTGTCTACACCTTC | CASSFEGQSFVYTF
TRBJ2-7 | - | TRBV7-3 | TRBD2 | TGTGCCAGCAGCTCCGGACTAGCGGGACCCTACGAGCAGTACTTC | CASSSGLAGPYEQYF
TRBJ2-1 | - | TRBV27 | - | TGTGCCAGCAGGGCCCTACTAGGACTGGGGACCCACAATGAGCAGTTCTTC | CASRALLGLGTHNEQFF
TRBJ2-7 | - | TRBV30 | TRBD2 | TGTGCCGGGGGTGATTTAGCGGGAGTGGGAGAGCAGTACTTC | CAGGDLAGVGEQYF
TRBJ2-7 | - | TRBV7-9 | TRBD2 | TGTGCCAGCAGCTTAGGCCGGTGGGCGGGAGGTTCGGGGGAGCAGTACTTC | CASSLGRWAGGSGEQYF
TRBJ1-2 | - | TRBV28 | TRBD1 | TGTGCCAGCAGTTTGACAGGGGACCTGAGAGGCTACACCTTC | CASSLTGDLRGYTF
TRBJ2-1 | once | TRBV5-1 | TRBD1 | TGCGCCAGCAGCTTGCAGGGGGAGTACTACAATGAGCAGTTCTTC | CASSLQGEYYNEQFF
TRBJ1-2 | - | TRBV30 | - | TGTGCCTTTACGGTGGGAGGGGGTGGCTACACCTTC | CAFTVGGGGYTF
TRBJ2-7 | - | TRBV9 | - | TGTGCCAGCAGCGTAGCTGATAGCGGTGCCTACGAGCAGTACTTC | CASSVADSGAYEQYF
TRBJ1-5 | few | TRBV2 | TRBD1 | TGTGCCAGCAGTGAACGACAGGGAGGCATTCCCCAGCATTTT | CASSERQGGIPQHF
TRBJ1-5 | - | TRBV2 | - | TGTGCCAGCAGTGTGATGGGGGGCTATAGCAATCAGCCCCAGCATTTT | CASSVMGGYSNQPQHF
TRBJ2-1 | - | TRBV5-1 | - | TGCGCCAGCAGCTTGGCCCCCCGTGTTGTAGCGGCCTACAATGAGCAGTTCTTC | CASSLAPRVVAAYNEQFF
TRBJ2-3 | - | TRBV30 | - | TGTGCCTGGAGTCTCTACAGTTGGGAGGGCACAGATACGCAGTATTTT | CAWSLYSWEGTDTQYF
TRBJ1-1 | once | TRBV27 | - | TGTGCCAGCAGCTCCACCCAGGGATCCACTGAAGCTTTCTTT | CASSSTQGSTEAFF
TRBJ1-4 | - | TRBV18 | TRBD1 | TGTGCCAGCTCACCACCGCGGGACAGGGGGCTCGGTGAAAAACTGTTTTTT | CASSPPRDRGLGEKLFF
TRBJ1-1 | - | TRBV4-1 | - | TGCGCCAGCAGCTCCCCCGGCCGGGGCGAGAACACTGAAGCTTTCTTT | CASSSPGRGENTEAFF
TRBJ2-4 | - | TRBV29-1 | TRBD1 | TGCAGCGCCGGACAGGGCTACAAAAACATTCAGTACTTC | CSAGQGYKNIQYF
TRBJ2-7 | - | TRBV6-1 | - | TGTGCCAGCAGTGAAAGCGGGACAGGCGACTACGAGCAGTACTTC | CASSESGTGDYEQYF
TRBJ2-5 | - | TRBV28 | TRBD1 | TGTGCCAGCAGGAAACAGGGGGCAGGGACCCAGTACTTC | CASRKQGAGTQYF